This T cell receptor beta chain is drawn from a study of cytomegalovirus exposure and HLA in healthy donors (dated by TCRdb to about 2017). General notes on the study: An earlier analysis of some 550 of the donors reported approximately 290 Gb of sequence data and 117 million unique TCR beta sequences from roughly 200 million T cells. The genetic ancestry cluster associated with self-reported Caucasian donors included 65% to 90% of the roughly 410 genotyped donors. Genome-wide SNP genotypes for about three fifths of the roughly 670 donors were used in a later genetic analysis, which treated that subset as a discovery cohort. To study patterns of TCR occurrence, a later analysis re-analyzed previously published TCR beta repertoires from just over 650 donors and added high-resolution HLA genotyping. Among 300 to 500 genotyped donors of the cohort, an average of roughly 230,000 unique TCR beta nucleotide sequences was sequenced per donor, of which roughly 17% were non-productive. The later analysis used no new phenotypic data to find candidate immune exposures, relying instead on TCR beta sequences and their occurrence across donors. Around 320 gigabases of sequencing data and tens of millions of unique TCR sequences were included in an early release covering about 700 HLA-typed donors. HLA typing included class I and class II loci at four-digit resolution. The study aimed to test whether cataloging public T cell receptors could reveal signatures of past pathogen exposure. About five DR-DQ haplotypes were treated as single units for association and clustering because of strong linkage in the cohort. Donor age, sex, ethnicity and CMV serostatus were compiled alongside the repertoire data. Typing coverage differed by locus: A, B, C, DRB1 and DQB1 were typed in roughly 620-630 donors, DQA1 in about 550, DPA1 in 600 to 610, and DPB1 in 450 to 490. To predict cytomegalovirus infection status, the study combined high-throughput TCR immunosequencing, statistical association of individual TCRs with disease status, and machine learning. In an earlier analysis of a few hundred of the donors, high-throughput TCR beta sequencing was used to judge whether each TCR beta V gene segment behaved as functional or pseudogenic. Besides the first cohort of under 700 subjects, a separate validation cohort made up of some 110 different subjects was used. The T cell repertoires of several hundred subjects were profiled by immunosequencing and related to cytomegalovirus serostatus. All discovery cohort repertoires had been generated on a single sequencing platform.

The cohort consisted of 670 or so healthy bone marrow donors. At the time of sampling, all cohort members were nominally healthy, though unrecorded immune exposures were likely present. The donor was CMV seropositive and was included in the group of 250 to 350 seropositive cohort members. Each donor provided a peripheral blood sample, and peripheral blood mononuclear cells were used for TCR beta sequencing. The Qiagen DNeasy Blood Extraction Kit was used to extract genomic DNA from the blood cell samples. The receptor library was made with the immunoSEQ multiplex PCR assay. For the multiplex PCR, a mixture combining 60 forward primers for TCR Vbeta segments and 13 reverse primers for TCR Jbeta segments was used. A multiplex PCR assay on genomic DNA amplified the CDR3 region of rearranged TCR beta genes. The Illumina HiSeq System was used to sequence the amplified TCR beta libraries as 87-base-pair reads. Concerning the study's data processing: In a later analysis, approximately 74 million unique TCR beta chains were counted across the 500 to 850 repertoires, and around 11 million of these chains were shared by at least two donors. Raw reads were error-corrected and collapsed into unique sequences by a nearest-neighbor algorithm in which closely related sequences were merged to remove PCR and sequencing errors. To assign V, D and J gene segments, CDR3 sequences were aligned to IMGT reference sequences. For a sequence to be retained, a match of at least six nucleotides was required to both a V gene segment and a J gene segment. A rearrangement was called productive if the CDR3 had no stop codons and remained in frame with V and J, and every other rearrangement was called non-productive. Following IMGT convention, CDR3 was defined as the stretch from the second conserved V-encoded cysteine up to the conserved J-encoded phenylalanine. Sequences without an unambiguous match to a single V gene segment were excluded from the earlier analysis of several hundred of the donors. An earlier analysis of a few hundred of the donors classified V segments as functional when productive rearrangements were above 56.7% and as segregating when the standard deviation between donors was above 5%. A statistical classification framework was built for diagnosing cytomegalovirus status from the catalog of TCR beta chain sequences. In a later analysis, V and J genes were assigned by comparing TCR nucleotide sequences against IMGT/GENE-DB human TR gene sequences. In a later analysis, CDR3 sequences and most-parsimonious VDJ recombination scenarios were assigned using the TCRdist pipeline. In a later analysis, every TCR beta chain was defined by the combination of its CDR3 amino acid sequence and its V-gene family, and reads without a unique V-gene family were dropped. In a later analysis, a few hundred highly shared, low-generation-probability nucleotide sequences were removed to address suspected cross-contamination and a sequencing artifact. A later analysis calculated a clonal expansion index for each public chain from normalized within-repertoire ranks of inferred template counts. A later analysis computed generation probabilities with a VDJ recombination model fitted to out-of-frame rearrangements, and checked the results against IGoR. Hypergeometric tests were used in a later analysis to score TCR-TCR, TCR-HLA and TCR-CMV co-occurrence, with a repertoire-size bias correction applied to the TCR pairs. In a later analysis, false discovery rates were estimated by permuting HLA or CMV assignments 20 times. In a later analysis, co-occurring TCRs were grouped using DBSCAN, with TCRdist sequence similarity added in when clustering inside HLA-allele-positive subsets. Repertoires with fewer than 30,000 or more than 120,000 public chains were left out of co-occurrence clustering, as were a handful of repertoires with anomalous nucleotide sharing. TCRdb re-hosts the immuneACCESS table, in-frame sequences only. Its copies lack some clones; in the studies checked, an unresolved V gene accounts for under half of them, and the cause for the rest is not known. That table gives V, J and clone size, and the DNA gave D and trimming. A total of about 170,000 clones appear in this sample, about 79% of them only once. Clones ranked in the top ten supply around 0.96% of the sample.

Reading from cysteine to phenylalanine, the CDR3 counts 12 amino acids. This entry keeps only the CDR3 DNA: 36 bases, framed from base 1. V loses 3 bases, J loses 3 bases, and the germline ends lie 6 bases apart. CDR1 and CDR2, per the germline V gene, are SGHDT and YYEEEE. About this clone: There is no known antigen for this receptor. Per-base quality was not reported, and no clone a single base away is much larger than it.

Findings and caveats that apply to the study as a whole: The cohort was sequenced for TCR beta chains only, and without alpha or paired-chain data the features that could be detected were limited. In a later genetic analysis, a missense DCLRE1C variant was associated with V-gene and J-gene trimming of TCR beta chains, and the association was replicated in an independent cohort. A later genetic analysis reported fewer N-insertions in productive TCRs among donors in an Asian-associated ancestry cluster than the roughly 700-donor mean. According to a later analysis, TCR association rates differed among HLA loci, with DRB1 alleles showing the most associated TCRs and HLA-C alleles showing the fewest. Because some donors lacked HLA typing at each locus, the association tests relied only on the typed subset. In vitro tests confirmed that three of the cytomegalovirus-associated TCR beta chains recognize cytomegalovirus antigens. In a later analysis, HLA-associated TCR beta chains showed more clonal expansion and lower generation probabilities than non-associated chains that were equally common. In an earlier analysis of around 600 of the donors, most TCR beta V segments were observed in productive rearrangements about 87% or about 30% of the time, broadly matching IMGT annotations. CMV serostatus was the only immune exposure information available for the cohort. The presence/absence analyses assumed that sequencing depth was roughly uniform across donors, and that assumption may not be true. Most TCR sequences were observed very rarely across donors, whereas some public TCRs were present in many individuals. According to the authors, the approach could potentially be generalized to other disease states and immunological phenotypes. Some IMGT-functional V segments, including TRBV6-2 and TRBV6-3, could not be told apart with the 87-base-pair reads, so those segments were excluded. In both the original and validation cohorts, the classifier was reported to diagnose cytomegalovirus status with high specificity and sensitivity. Because counts were too low, roughly 17 rarely observed V segments, including chromosome 9 orphons, were left out of the earlier analysis of 587 of the donors. The sequencing pipeline was judged likely to have produced a cluster of highly shared sequence variants as a technical artifact. A total of 150 or so TCR beta chains were listed by the study as associated with cytomegalovirus. In a later analysis, some 18,000 TCR beta sequences were associated with specific HLA alleles at a false discovery rate of 0.05. A further reported finding was that TCR beta sequences accurately predicted the HLA-A and HLA-B alleles for most subjects in the first cohort. A later analysis reported that several top co-occurrence clusters appeared linked to parvovirus B19, influenza, CMV and Epstein-Barr virus. In a later analysis, most CMV-associated TCR beta chains were found to appear HLA-restricted, with HLA associations seemingly driven largely by CMV exposure. Linkage disequilibrium might explain the correlated functional status among segregating V segments, but an unknown experimental factor could not be ruled out. When HLA alleles, especially DR and DQ, strongly co-occurred, attributing TCR associations to individual alleles was difficult.

The sequence was obtained from a woman in her forties or fifties in good health and CMV-seropositive. Sample: PBMCs. The receptor chain draws on TRBV5-6 and TRBJ1-1; the D gene is not confidently resolved. CDR3 loop: CASSSGDTEAFF. DNA sequence: TGTGCCAGCAGCTCGGGAGACACTGAAGCTTTCTTT.